This TCR beta chain is drawn from a study of breast tumors, draining lymph nodes, adjacent tissues. The study's findings and limits: Tumor TCR diversity was below lymph nodes but above nontumor tissue. Compared with basal-like, luminal-like tumors shared significantly more repertoire with nontumor tissue. Data fit most tumor T cells coming from lymph node, expanding in tumor.

Axillary draining lymph nodes of breast cancer patients supplied the node samples. TCRdb fed the multiplex PCR reads into MiXCR, producing one record per CDR3 protein. Of over 70,000 distinct CDR3 sequences in the sample, roughly 28% are singletons; the top ten hold 7.5% to 10%. This clonotype was observed many times. What it binds is unknown. Trimming removed 0 bases at V and 9 bases at J, with 17 bases between. Germline CDR1 and CDR2: MGHRA and YSYEKL. There are 16 residues in the CDR3. This TCR was sampled from a female donor with breast cancer. Some clones in this sample may be carry-over from other donors' samples. Sequences were obtained from axillary lymph node tissue. The chain is built from TRBV4-1 and TRBJ2-2; D not certain. CDR3 in amino acids: CASSQDIVSLERELFF. Written as DNA, the CDR3 is TGCGCCAGCAGCCAAGATATAGTGAGTCTAGAGAGGGAGCTGTTTTTT.